This T cell receptor (beta chain) was identified in a study of T cell repertoires in cytomegalovirus infection. This clonotype came up a few times. MiXCR, run by TCRdb on the reads, gives a single entry per CDR3 protein. The sample has 630,000 or so distinct CDR3 sequences; about 24% are singletons. The TCR was taken from a human donor in good health (CMV status not recorded). Some clones in this sample may be carry-over from other donors' samples. The sequenced sample consisted of CD8+ T cells from PBMCs.

CDR3 in DNA: TGTGCCAGCACCGTAGCGGGGGGCCCCAAATACAATGAGCAGTTCTTC. Encoded protein: CASTVAGGPKYNEQFF. The chain carries TRBV2 and TRBJ2-1; 10 nucleotides agree with TRBD2. The trim removed 7 bases at V and 4 bases at J, leaving 10 bases unmatched. Germline values: CDR1 SNHLY, CDR2 FYNNEI. This CDR3 comprises 16 residues.